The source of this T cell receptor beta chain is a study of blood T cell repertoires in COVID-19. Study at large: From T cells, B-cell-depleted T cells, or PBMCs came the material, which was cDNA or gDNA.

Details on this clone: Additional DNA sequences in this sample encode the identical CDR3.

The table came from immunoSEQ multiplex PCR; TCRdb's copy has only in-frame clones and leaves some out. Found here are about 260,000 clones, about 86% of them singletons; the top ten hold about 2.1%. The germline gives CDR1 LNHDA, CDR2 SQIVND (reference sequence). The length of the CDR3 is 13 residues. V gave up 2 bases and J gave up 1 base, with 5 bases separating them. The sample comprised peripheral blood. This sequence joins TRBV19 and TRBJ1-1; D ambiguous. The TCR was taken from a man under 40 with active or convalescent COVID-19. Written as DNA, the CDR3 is TGTGCCAGTAGTATATCCGGGAACACTGAAGCTTTCTTT. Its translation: CASSISGNTEAFF. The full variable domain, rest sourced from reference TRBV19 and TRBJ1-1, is DGGITQSPKYLFRKEGQNVTLSCEQNLNHDAMYWYRQDPGQGLRLIYYSQIVNDFQKGDIAEGYSVSREKKESFPLTVTSAQKNPTAFYLCASSISGNTEAFFGQGTRLTVV.